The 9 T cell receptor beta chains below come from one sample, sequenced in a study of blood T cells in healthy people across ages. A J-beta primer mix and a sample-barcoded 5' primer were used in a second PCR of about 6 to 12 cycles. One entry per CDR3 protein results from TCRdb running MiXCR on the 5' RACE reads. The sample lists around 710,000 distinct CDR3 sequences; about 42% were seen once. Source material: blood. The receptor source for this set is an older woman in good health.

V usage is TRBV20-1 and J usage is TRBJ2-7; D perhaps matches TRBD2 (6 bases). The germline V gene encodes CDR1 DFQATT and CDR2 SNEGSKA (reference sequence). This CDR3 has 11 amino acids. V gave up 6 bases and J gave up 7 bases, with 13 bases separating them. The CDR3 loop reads CSARLVREQYF. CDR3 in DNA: TGCAGTGCCCGACTAGTACGGGAGCAGTACTTC.

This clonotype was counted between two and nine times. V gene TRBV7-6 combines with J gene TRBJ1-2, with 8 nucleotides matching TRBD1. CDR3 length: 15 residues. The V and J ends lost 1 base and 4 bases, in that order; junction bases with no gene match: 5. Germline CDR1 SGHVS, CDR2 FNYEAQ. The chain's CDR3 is CASSLGTGSGYGYTF. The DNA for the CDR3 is TGTGCCAGCAGCTTAGGGACAGGGAGTGGCTATGGCTACACCTTC.

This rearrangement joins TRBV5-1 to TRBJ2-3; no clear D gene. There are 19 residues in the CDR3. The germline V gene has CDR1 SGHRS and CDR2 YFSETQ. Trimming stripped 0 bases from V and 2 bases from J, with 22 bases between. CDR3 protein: CASSLEQWQRVAHTDTQYF. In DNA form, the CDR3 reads TGCGCCAGCAGCTTGGAGCAATGGCAACGGGTTGCCCACACAGATACGCAGTATTTT.

CDR3 loop: CSATGGGRETQYF. CDR3 nucleotide sequence: TGCAGTGCTACGGGCGGGGGACGAGAGACCCAGTACTTC. The chain joins TRBV20-1 to TRBJ2-5, with TRBD2 identical over 7 bases. Looked up from germline, CDR1 is DFQATT and CDR2 is SNEGSKA (reference sequence). CDR3 size: 13 residues. With 4 bases clipped from V and 4 bases from J, the junction kept 6 bases outside the gene matches.

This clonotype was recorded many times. The CDR3 nucleotides read TGTGCCAGCAGCTCCACCGGACAGGACTCCTACGAGCAGTACTTC. The encoded protein is CASSSTGQDSYEQYF. V is TRBV7-9 and J is TRBJ2-7; TRBD1 aligns across 7 bases. The CDR3 totals 15 residues. J lost 0 bases, V lost 4 bases, and 6 bases had no gene match. Germline V gives CDR1 SEHNR, CDR2 FQNEAQ (reference sequence).

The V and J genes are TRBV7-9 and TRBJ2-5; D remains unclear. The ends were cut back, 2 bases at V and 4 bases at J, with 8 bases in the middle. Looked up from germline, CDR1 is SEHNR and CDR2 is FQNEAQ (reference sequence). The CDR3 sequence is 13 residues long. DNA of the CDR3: TGTGCCAGCAGCTTACTCCAATCAGAGACCCAGTACTTC. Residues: CASSLLQSETQYF.

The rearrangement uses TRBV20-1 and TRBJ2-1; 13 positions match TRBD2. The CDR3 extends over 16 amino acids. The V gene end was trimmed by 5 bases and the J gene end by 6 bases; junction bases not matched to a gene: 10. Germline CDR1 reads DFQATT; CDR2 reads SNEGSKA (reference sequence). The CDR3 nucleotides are TGCAGTGCTGACATTTTCGGGACTAGCGGGGCCAATGAGCAGTTCTTC. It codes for CSADIFGTSGANEQFF.

The CDR3 DNA is TGTGCCAGCAGCCCGCGGACAGGGCGCAATGAGCAGTTCTTC. Translation gives CASSPRTGRNEQFF. The genes are TRBV7-9 and TRBJ2-1, with 8 bases lining up with TRBD1. Germline V gene lookup returns CDR1 SEHNR and CDR2 FQNEAQ (reference sequence). The CDR3 loop spans 14 amino acids. V shed 5 bases, J shed 6 bases, and the junction held 6 bases outside the gene matches.

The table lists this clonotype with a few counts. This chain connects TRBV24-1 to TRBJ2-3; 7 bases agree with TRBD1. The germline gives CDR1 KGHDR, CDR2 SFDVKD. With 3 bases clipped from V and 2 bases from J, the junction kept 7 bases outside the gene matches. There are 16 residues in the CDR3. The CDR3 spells CATSDPPGQNTDTQYF. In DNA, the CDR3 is TGTGCCACCAGTGATCCCCCGGGACAGAACACAGATACGCAGTATTTT.